The sequence of this T cell receptor beta chain was determined in a study of blood T cell repertoires in COVID-19. V lost 2 bases and J lost 2, with 9 bases in between. Germline values: CDR1 SGHTA, CDR2 FQGNSA. The CDR3 loop spans 15 amino acids. Participant-reported clinical history was the basis for cohort assignment. Method: immunoSEQ multiplex PCR; TCRdb's copy keeps in-frame clones and lacks some. Of hundreds of thousands of clones in the sample, approximately 84% were seen once. The clonotype was recovered from a woman in her forties with acute COVID-19. The source material was PBMCs or T cells enriched from blood (not recorded which). This chain links TRBV7-2 with TRBJ2-2, with D unresolved. CDR3 bases: TGTGCCAGCAGCTTATATGGCCAAAACACCGGGGAGCTGTTTTTT. Its translation is CASSLYGQNTGELFF.